This entry lists 15 T cell receptor beta chains sequenced from one sample in a study of T cell repertoires in cytomegalovirus infection (dated by TCRdb to the late 2010s). The run used an Illumina HiSeq 1500. TCRdb reprocessing: public reads trimmed at Q25 with fastp, clones called with MiXCR, in-frame beta chains kept. All rows with the same CDR3 protein become a single entry with the most common DNA and genes. The sample table holds 450,000 to 600,000 distinct CDR3 sequences, of which 30% to 40% were seen once. The leading ten clones occupy about 17% of the sample. No antigen is known for these receptors. This specimen's treatment or condition label, interpreted: in vitro stimulation with specific CMV peptide epitopes to enrich CMV-specific T cells. Sample: cultured PBMCs, taken from culture after CMV antigen stimulation. All receptors come from a human donor in good health (CMV status not recorded). Some clones in this sample may be carry-over from other donors' samples.

V is TRBV5-1 and J is TRBJ2-4; 11 nucleotides match TRBD2. This CDR3 is built from 17 residues. V dropped 1 base and J dropped 4; count of bases not matched to a gene: 7. Germline V lookup: CDR1 SGHRS, CDR2 YFSETQ. As DNA, the CDR3 is TGCGCCAGCAGCTTGATACTAGCGGGAGAAAAGAAAAACATTCAGTACTTC. Protein: CASSLILAGEKKNIQYF.

This clonotype appeared many times. This chain's CDR3 is CASSLKSGVESPLHF. The CDR3 DNA reads TGTGCCAGCAGCTTGAAGTCAGGGGTAGAATCACCCCTCCACTTT. This chain connects TRBV7-2 to TRBJ1-6, with D maybe TRBD1 (6 bases). CDR3 size: 15 residues. The germline V and J ends were trimmed by 3 bases and 10 bases, with 16 bases remaining between them. CDR1 is SGHTA, CDR2 FQGNSA, per germline.

This chain uses TRBV12-3 or TRBV12-4 with TRBJ2-1; 8 bases match TRBD1. The CDR3 runs to 12 residues. The V segment lost 1 base and the J segment 15 bases; nucleotides outside the gene matches: 5. In DNA form, the CDR3 reads TGTGCCAGCAGTTTAGAGGACAGGGTGACGTTCTTC. This encodes CASSLEDRVTFF.

This clonotype has just a few counts. The chain carries TRBV12-3 or TRBV12-4 and TRBJ2-2; a possible D gene is TRBD1 (5 bases). The CDR3 sequence is 15 residues long. Trimming pared 5 bases from V and 1 base from J, leaving 11 bases between. The CDR3 protein is CASSRSDMNTGELFF. The CDR3 nucleotides read TGTGCCAGCAGTCGCTCGGACATGAACACCGGGGAGCTGTTTTTT.

This clonotype showed up many times. The chain links TRBV7-2 to TRBJ1-6; D remains ambiguous. The CDR3 length is 16 residues. Germline lookup yields CDR1 SGHTA and CDR2 FQGNSA. Trimming stripped 5 bases from V and 0 bases from J, with 11 bases between. CDR3 amino acids: CASSGGPSSYNSPLHF. For the CDR3, the DNA is TGTGCCAGCAGCGGTGGCCCGAGCTCCTATAATTCACCCCTCCACTTT. The full variable domain, with the rest looked up from reference TRBV7-2 and TRBJ1-6, is GAGVSQSPSNKVTEKGKDVELRCDPISGHTALYWYRQSLGQGLEFLIYFQGNSAPDKSGLPSDRFSAERTGGSVSTLTIQRTQQEDSAVYLCASSGGPSSYNSPLHFGNGTRLTVT.

The rearrangement uses TRBV4-1 and TRBJ2-5, with 10 bases that match TRBD2. This CDR3 spans 17 amino acids. V lost 2 bases, J lost 4 bases, and 10 bases stayed unmatched. Germline V gene lookup returns CDR1 MGHRA and CDR2 YSYEKL. The CDR3 spells CASSQRTSGQRGETQYF. In DNA form, the CDR3 reads TGCGCCAGCAGCCAACGGACTAGCGGTCAACGAGGAGAGACCCAGTACTTC.

This chain links TRBV10-3 with TRBJ2-3; unclear D gene. V was shortened by 4 bases and J by 4 bases, with 9 bases between the two germline ends. Looked up from germline, CDR1 is ENHRY and CDR2 is SYGVKD. The CDR3 has 13 amino acids. CDR3 protein: CAISVLEADTQYF. CDR3 DNA: TGTGCCATCAGTGTCCTAGAGGCAGATACGCAGTATTTT.

A note on this clonotype: The conserved closing phenylalanine or tryptophan is absent in this CDR3, likely reflecting a read error. This chain links TRBV12-3 or TRBV12-4 with TRBJ2-3, with D perhaps matching TRBD1 (5 bases). The CDR3 runs to 12 residues. The V gene lost 7 bases and the J gene lost 3 bases, with 8 bases spanning the gap. The CDR3 spells CASTRQTDTQYL. The DNA of the CDR3 is TGTGCCAGCACTCGACAGACAGATACGCAGTATCTT.

This clonotype was counted only a few times. The chain couples TRBV11-2 to TRBJ1-5; 9 bases fit TRBD1. This CDR3 is 14 amino acids long. Germline V gene lookup returns CDR1 SGHAT and CDR2 FQNNGV. V was clipped by 1 base and J by 10 bases; unmatched bases: 5. The CDR3 here is CASSLGDRAHPQHF. In DNA form, the CDR3 reads TGTGCCAGCAGCTTAGGGGACAGGGCCCATCCCCAGCATTTT. Using reference TRBV11-2 and TRBJ1-5 for the parts outside the CDR3, the full variable domain is EAGVAQSPRYKIIEKRQSVAFWCNPISGHATLYWYQQILGQGPKLLIQFQNNGVVDDSQLPKDRFSAERLKGVDSTLKIQPAKLEDSAVYLCASSLGDRAHPQHFGDGTRLSIL.

Only a few counts were recorded for this clonotype. CDR3 in amino acids: CASSLDVFGGGYNEQFF. CDR3 nucleotides: TGTGCCAGCAGCTTAGACGTTTTTGGGGGGGGGTACAATGAGCAGTTCTTC. The chain uses TRBV11-3 and TRBJ2-1; 7 positions match TRBD2. Germline CDR1 reads SGHNT; CDR2 reads YENEEA. V gave up 0 bases and J gave up 4 bases; unmatched junction bases: 9. This CDR3 has 17 amino acids.

The chain carries TRBV18 and TRBJ1-4; no definite D call. Germline loops: CDR1 KGHSH, CDR2 LQKENI. Trimming took off 1 base at V and 4 bases at J, with 7 bases between the two ends. There are 14 residues in the CDR3. The CDR3 is CASSPLDYNEKLFF. The CDR3 nucleotides read TGTGCCAGCTCACCACTGGACTATAATGAAAAACTGTTTTTT.

This clonotype has only one observation. This sequence joins TRBV10-2 and TRBJ1-2; 10 positions match TRBD1. J lost 1 base, V lost 4 bases, and 3 bases had no gene match. The CDR3 is 15 amino acids. CDR1 and CDR2 from the germline V gene are WSHSY and SAAADI. For the CDR3, the DNA is TGCGCCAGCAGTGCAGGGACAGGGGTTAACTATGGCTACACCTTC. It is translated as CASSAGTGVNYGYTF.

V usage is TRBV24-1 and J usage is TRBJ2-1, with 9 bases matching TRBD1. The V and J ends lost 1 base and 10 bases, in that order; junction bases with no gene match: 10. Germline values: CDR1 KGHDR, CDR2 SFDVKD. CDR3 length equals 16 residues. The CDR3 DNA reads TGTGCCACCAGTGATTTCCAACAACAGGGGGCATGGGAGCAGTTCTTC. Protein product: CATSDFQQQGAWEQFF.

In its sample, this clonotype was seen many times. The genes are TRBV7-2 and TRBJ2-6; the D is unclear. CDR1 and CDR2 (germline): SGHTA, FQGNSA. V shed 6 bases and J shed 2 bases, with 5 bases lying between them. This CDR3 comprises 13 residues. As DNA, the CDR3 is TGTGCCAGCAGAGTGGCTGGGGCCAACGTCCTGACTTTC. Translating it yields CASRVAGANVLTF.

V gene TRBV5-1 combines with J gene TRBJ2-1, with 9 bases aligning to TRBD2. With V trimmed by 2 bases and J by 8 bases, 5 bases remained unmatched. Germline V gene lookup returns CDR1 SGHRS and CDR2 YFSETQ. CDR3 size: 14 residues. The CDR3, as DNA: TGCGCCAGCAGCTTCAGCGGGGGGTGGGATGAGCAGTTCTTC. Protein: CASSFSGGWDEQFF.